Presented here are 19 T cell receptor beta chains from one specimen sequenced in a study of blood T cells in healthy people across ages. Primers used in a second PCR of roughly 7 to 12 cycles were a sample-barcoded 5' primer and a J-beta primer mix. Each CDR3 protein gets one entry after TCRdb re-called the 5' RACE reads with MiXCR. The sample records over 700,000 distinct CDR3 sequences, about 53% being singletons. The specimen was blood. Every receptor here comes from a man at least 80 years old in good health.

This clonotype was seen more than once but under ten times. This rearrangement joins TRBV7-9 to TRBJ2-5, with TRBD2 identical over 7 bases. Germline V gives CDR1 SEHNR, CDR2 FQNEAQ (reference sequence). The CDR3 is 17 amino acids. After removal of 5 bases from V and 11 bases from J, the junction contained 23 bases not matched to a gene. The CDR3 sequence: CASSPRATGGSLREQYF. CDR3 in DNA: TGTGCCAGCAGCCCCCGTGCCACGGGAGGTTCCCTTAGGGAGCAGTACTTC. Variable domain in full (rest from reference TRBV7-9 and TRBJ2-5): DTGVSQNPRHKITKRGQNVTFRCDPISEHNRLYWYRQTLGQGPEFLTYFQNEAQLEKSRLLSDRFSAERPKGSFSTLEIQRTEQGDSAMYLCASSPRATGGSLREQYFGPGTRLLVL.

The chain employs TRBV20-1 and TRBJ2-1, with D unclear. Germline-derived CDR1 and CDR2 are DFQATT and SNEGSKA (reference sequence). V was clipped by 4 bases and J by 7 bases, with 8 bases between them. There are 11 residues in the CDR3. DNA of the CDR3: TGCAGTGCTAACAAGAGGAATGAGCAGTTCTTC. The encoded protein is CSANKRNEQFF.

A note on this clonotype: A much larger clonotype is one base distant, so this may be a read error. The chain combines TRBV10-3 with TRBJ2-3; 8 nucleotides agree with TRBD1. The CDR3 contains 15 residues. Germline CDR1 ENHRY, CDR2 SYGVKD. This chain's CDR3 is CAISTDRVATDTRYF. CDR3 DNA sequence: TGTGCCATCAGCACGGACAGGGTAGCCACAGATACGCGGTATTTT.

This clonotype was observed a few times. The CDR3 region is CSATKPGTSGRGEQFF. CDR3 bases: TGCAGTGCTACTAAGCCCGGGACTAGCGGGAGAGGTGAGCAGTTCTTC. V gene TRBV20-1 combines with J gene TRBJ2-1; 14 nucleotides match TRBD2. V trimming: 4 bases; J trimming: 9 bases; junction bases outside the gene matches: 11. CDR3 length equals 16 residues. Germline V gene data show CDR1 as DFQATT and CDR2 as SNEGSKA (reference sequence).

This clonotype was observed a single time. The J gene is TRBJ1-4, the V gene TRBV20-1; no firm D call. Deletions cut 1 base from V and 0 bases from J, with 6 bases between. Germline V gene sequence: CDR1 DFQATT, CDR2 SNEGSKA (reference sequence). This CDR3 has 14 residues. CDR3 nucleotides: TGCAGTGCTAGAGCAACAACAACTAATGAAAAACTGTTTTTT. It codes for CSARATTTNEKLFF.

This clonotype was observed a few times. The V gene is TRBV12-3 or TRBV12-4, the J gene TRBJ2-2, with D possibly TRBD2 on 6 matching bases. The CDR3 extends over 15 amino acids. Trimming pared 5 bases from V and 0 bases from J, leaving 10 bases between. The CDR3 sequence: CASSARGTNTGELFF. The DNA of the CDR3 is TGTGCCAGCAGTGCTCGCGGGACGAACACCGGGGAGCTGTTTTTT.

This chain connects TRBV4-1 to TRBJ2-3, with TRBD2 matching over 11 bases. The CDR3 loop spans 15 amino acids. Germline CDR1 MGHRA, CDR2 YSYEKL. The V segment lost 1 base and the J segment 14 bases; nucleotides outside the gene matches: 11. CDR3 nucleotides: TGCGCCAGCAGCCAAGGACTAGCGGGATCGGGATACGCGTATTTT. Its protein is CASSQGLAGSGYAYF.

V and J are TRBV27 and TRBJ2-1; 10 bases fit TRBD2. Looked up from germline, CDR1 is MNHEY and CDR2 is SMNVEV (reference sequence). V gave up 3 bases and J gave up 0 bases; unmatched junction bases: 8. The CDR3 sequence is 18 residues long. The CDR3 region is CASSLEKREGFSYNEQFF. CDR3 coding DNA: TGTGCCAGCAGTTTGGAGAAGCGGGAGGGATTCTCCTACAATGAGCAGTTCTTC.

V usage is TRBV6-1 and J usage is TRBJ1-1, with D unresolved. Germline V gene lookup returns CDR1 MNHNS and CDR2 SASEGT. Trimming took 1 base from V and 10 from J, leaving 13 bases between them. The CDR3 totals 13 residues. For the CDR3, the DNA is TGTGCCAGCAGTGAAGGGTCCCAAAGTGGAGCTTTCTTT. Amino acids: CASSEGSQSGAFF.

The rearrangement uses TRBV6-5 and TRBJ2-7, with 7 bases lining up with TRBD1. The CDR3 totals 14 residues. J gave up 3 bases and V 7 bases, and 9 bases lay outside the gene matches. CDR1 is MNHEY, CDR2 SVGAGI, per germline. CDR3 in amino acids: CASTRTTGDYEQYF. The CDR3 nucleotides are TGTGCCAGCACAAGAACTACAGGGGACTACGAGCAGTACTTC.

This clonotype appeared a few times. This chain uses TRBV29-1 with TRBJ2-4, with a weak D call TRBD2 (6 bases). The assigned J gene may be wrong: the sequence end matches TRBJ2-7 better. Per the germline V gene, CDR1 is SQVTM and CDR2 is ANQGSEA. The CDR3 is 12 residues long. CDR3 sequence reads: CSVWDLGGEQYF. The CDR3 DNA sequence: TGCAGCGTTTGGGACCTGGGAGGCGAGCAGTACTTC.

This sequence joins TRBV20-1 and TRBJ1-5; TRBD1 is a possible D gene (5 bases). Trimming shortened V by 7 bases and J by 5 bases, and 15 bases separated the two germline ends. Germline CDR1 is DFQATT and CDR2 is SNEGSKA (reference sequence). The CDR3 is made up of 13 amino acids. The CDR3 reads CSGGHGFDQPQHF. CDR3 DNA: TGCAGTGGTGGACACGGTTTCGATCAGCCCCAGCATTTT.

The V gene is TRBV3-1, the J gene TRBJ1-1; 10 bases map to TRBD1. V lost 2 bases and J lost 11; bases outside the gene matches: 11. CDR1 LGHDT and CDR2 YNNKEL come from the germline V gene (reference sequence). CDR3 length: 15 residues. The CDR3 protein is CASSQPGRQGAGAFF. CDR3 sequence (DNA): TGTGCCAGCAGCCAACCCGGGAGACAGGGGGCCGGCGCTTTCTTT.

Details on this clonotype: At one boundary the junction diverges from the germline segment, which might be a read error. The CDR3 nucleotides read TGTGCCAGTAGTGACGGGGCACTAGCGGGAGTTGGAGATGCGCAGTATTTT. Amino acid sequence: CASSDGALAGVGDAQYF. This sequence joins TRBV6-4 and TRBJ2-3, with 11 bases lining up with TRBD2. Germline CDR1 is MRHNA and CDR2 is SNTAGT. The CDR3 has 17 amino acids.

Here the CDR3 DNA reads TGCAGTGCTAGAGATGATAATGAAAAACTGTTTTTT. Protein sequence: CSARDDNEKLFF. The V and J genes are TRBV20-1 and TRBJ1-4; D unclear. The CDR3 sequence is 12 residues long. Germline CDR1 DFQATT, CDR2 SNEGSKA (reference sequence). V lost 0 bases to trimming and J lost 4 bases, with 3 bases between them.

This clonotype was counted a few times. The rearrangement joins TRBV29-1 to TRBJ2-3; 8 nucleotides align to TRBD2. V was pared by 7 bases and J by 5 bases, with 5 bases of the junction left unmatched. Germline CDR1 reads SQVTM; CDR2 reads ANQGSEA. This CDR3 is built from 12 residues. The CDR3 loop is CSGGLGVDTQYF. The CDR3 bases are TGCAGCGGGGGACTAGGAGTAGATACGCAGTATTTT.

The chain combines TRBV24-1 with TRBJ2-4; 10 positions match TRBD2. The J call may be mistaken, given a closer DNA end match to TRBJ2-7. Germline-derived CDR1 and CDR2 are KGHDR and SFDVKD. CDR3 length: 13 residues. The CDR3 region has the DNA TGTGCCACCGGGTCTAGCGGGAGCCACGAGCAGTACTTC. Translated, it gives CATGSSGSHEQYF.

The gene calls are TRBV7-2 and TRBJ2-6; unclear D gene. Germline CDR1 is SGHTA and CDR2 is FQGNSA. The V and J ends lost 6 bases and 0 bases respectively, with 9 bases between them. This CDR3 is built from 15 residues. Here the CDR3 reads CASSRRFSGANVLTF. Written as DNA, the CDR3 is TGTGCCAGCAGTCGAAGGTTCTCTGGGGCCAACGTCCTGACTTTC.

The chain uses TRBV20-1 and TRBJ1-4; 7 positions agree with TRBD1. The CDR3 sequence is 13 residues long. The J segment lost 6 bases and the V segment lost 6 bases, leaving 7 bases of the junction unmatched. Germline V lookup: CDR1 DFQATT, CDR2 SNEGSKA (reference sequence). CDR3 sequence: CSAGDRAHEKLFF. The CDR3, as DNA: TGCAGTGCCGGAGACAGGGCCCATGAAAAACTGTTTTTT.